These T cell receptor beta chains were read from a single sample in a study of T cell changes during pregnancy in multiple sclerosis. The data were produced by immunoSEQ multiplex PCR, yet TCRdb's version contains in-frame clones alone and is incomplete. This sample yields over 70,000 clones, of which about 94% are seen a single time; approximately 0.8% belongs to the top ten. The material was peripheral blood, obtained in the third trimester of pregnancy. These receptors were obtained from a female donor with multiple sclerosis, enrolled in a pregnancy study. CDR3s include the opening cysteine and the closing phenylalanine or tryptophan. The order of the fields is clone size, D gene, J gene, V gene, CDR3 protein, CDR3 DNA. D genes are given only for firm matches. The size entry is marked missing in some rows and otherwise reads once, few, many or a size class.

NA TRBD2 TRBJ2-3 TRBV7-3 CASSSGTSGPGGLVKQYF TGTGCCAGCAGCTCAGGGACTAGCGGGCCGGGTGGGTTGGTCAAGCAGTATTTT
NA TRBD1 TRBJ2-1 TRBV7-9 CASSGGTGKVTYNEQFF TGTGCCAGCAGCGGGGGGACAGGGAAAGTCACCTACAATGAGCAGTTCTTC
NA TRBD2 TRBJ2-1 TRBV7-2 CASSSTSGRAFQHNEQFF TGTGCCAGCAGCTCTACTAGCGGGAGGGCCTTTCAGCACAATGAGCAGTTCTTC
NA NA TRBJ1-2 TRBV25-1 CASSEWVSDGYTF TGTGCCAGCAGTGAATGGGTGAGCGACGGCTACACCTTC
NA TRBD2 TRBJ2-1 TRBV4-1 CASSQTRTSAGTYNEQFF TGCGCCAGCAGCCAAACTCGTACTAGCGCAGGGACCTACAATGAGCAGTTCTTC
once NA TRBJ2-6 TRBV5-1 CASSLLRTGANVLTF TGCGCCAGCAGCTTGCTCCGTACTGGGGCCAACGTCCTGACTTTC
once TRBD1 TRBJ1-1 TRBV29-1 CSVEDDDRGGAFF TGCAGCGTTGAAGATGACGACAGGGGGGGAGCTTTCTTT
NA TRBD1 TRBJ2-7 TRBV28 CASRLQGVYEQYF TGTGCCAGTCGTTTACAGGGGGTCTACGAGCAGTACTTC
NA TRBD2 TRBJ2-1 TRBV25-1 CASSDSGLAAEQFF TGTGCCAGCAGTGACTCCGGACTAGCCGCGGAGCAGTTCTTC
few NA TRBJ1-1 TRBV6-7 CASSPTRPNPAFF TGTGCCAGCAGTCCGACCAGGCCCAACCCAGCTTTCTTT
NA TRBD2 TRBJ2-1 TRBV6-1 CASRGGTSVNEQFF TGTGCCAGCAGGGGGGGGACTAGCGTCAATGAGCAGTTCTTC
NA NA TRBJ1-5 TRBV28 CASSLFQGSQPQHF TGTGCCAGCAGTTTATTTCAGGGCAGTCAGCCCCAGCATTTT
NA NA TRBJ1-2 TRBV13 CASRAGLTYGYTF TGTGCCAGCAGGGCTGGACTGACCTATGGCTACACCTTC
NA NA TRBJ2-1 TRBV5-1 CASSDLDEQFF TGCGCCAGCAGCGATCTAGATGAGCAGTTCTTC
NA NA TRBJ1-2 TRBV19 CASSMAPGKFNYGYTF TGTGCCAGTAGTATGGCTCCGGGGAAATTTAACTATGGCTACACCTTC
once NA TRBJ1-3 TRBV5-1 CASSLGLNSGNTIYF TGCGCCAGCAGCTTGGGACTTAACTCTGGAAACACCATATATTTT
NA TRBD2 TRBJ2-2 TRBV4-3 CASSQDLLAAGELFF TGCGCCAGCAGCCAAGACCTACTAGCGGCCGGGGAGCTGTTTTTT
NA TRBD2 TRBJ2-7 TRBV7-6 CASSPPGLAYEQYF TGTGCCAGCAGCCCCCCGGGACTAGCCTACGAGCAGTACTTC
NA TRBD2 TRBJ2-5 TRBV11-2 CASSFSSGSETQYF TGTGCCAGCAGCTTTTCTAGCGGGAGTGAGACCCAGTACTTC
NA NA TRBJ1-2 TRBV27 CASSFLDRDTGYTF TGTGCCAGCAGTTTCCTAGACCGGGACACCGGCTACACCTTC
NA TRBD2 TRBJ2-5 TRBV6-5 CASIATSGKSETQYF TGTGCCAGCATCGCGACTAGCGGGAAGTCAGAGACCCAGTACTTC
NA TRBD1 TRBJ1-2 TRBV2 CASRPGQATYGYTF TGTGCCAGCAGACCGGGACAGGCGACCTATGGCTACACCTTC
few NA TRBJ2-1 TRBV9 CARWWGVNEQFF TGTGCCAGGTGGTGGGGAGTAAATGAGCAGTTCTTC
NA NA TRBJ2-1 TRBV9 CASSAAGYNEQFF TGTGCCAGCAGCGCTGCCGGCTACAATGAGCAGTTCTTC
NA TRBD1 TRBJ1-2 TRBV27 CASSFTKQGVKGYTF TGTGCCAGCAGTTTTACGAAACAGGGGGTGAAGGGCTACACCTTC
once NA TRBJ2-2 TRBV10-2 CASSDWREPGELFF TGCGCCAGCAGTGACTGGCGGGAACCCGGGGAGCTGTTTTTT
NA NA TRBJ1-2 TRBV19 CASIGRDSSYGYTF TGTGCCAGTATCGGGAGAGACAGCAGCTATGGCTACACCTTC
NA TRBD2 TRBJ2-7 TRBV7-8 CASSYGLAGYYEQYF TGTGCCAGCAGCTACGGACTAGCGGGATACTACGAGCAGTACTTC
NA TRBD1 TRBJ2-7 TRBV7-9 CASSKDRDEQYF TGTGCCAGCAGCAAGGACAGGGACGAGCAGTACTTC
NA TRBD1 TRBJ2-1 TRBV19 CASSYSGTGFYNEQFF TGTGCCAGTAGCTATTCCGGGACAGGATTCTACAATGAGCAGTTCTTC
NA TRBD1 TRBJ1-1 TRBV11-3 CASSLDDPDRGRTEAFF TGTGCCAGCAGCTTAGACGACCCGGACAGGGGGCGGACTGAAGCTTTCTTT
NA NA TRBJ1-1 TRBV5-5 CASSPVGGRTEAFF TGTGCCAGCAGCCCAGTGGGCGGGAGGACTGAAGCTTTCTTT
NA NA TRBJ2-7 TRBV20-1 CSAQTGGEQYF TGCAGTGCCCAGACCGGGGGCGAGCAGTACTTC
NA NA TRBJ1-1 TRBV29-1 CSAEMNTEAFF TGCAGCGCCGAGATGAACACTGAAGCTTTCTTT
NA NA TRBJ2-7 TRBV20-1 CSAILTGEQYF TGCAGTGCCATCCTTACGGGGGAGCAGTACTTC
NA TRBD2 TRBJ2-1 TRBV19 CASSIPRLAGADEQFF TGTGCCAGTAGTATCCCCCGCTTAGCGGGAGCGGATGAGCAGTTCTTC
NA TRBD2 TRBJ2-7 TRBV28 CASSFSGGASYEQYF TGTGCCAGCAGTTTTAGCGGGGGTGCCTCCTACGAGCAGTACTTC